The following is a T cell receptor beta chain sequence with its context. The target antigen is unknown. J was trimmed by 2 bases and V by 4 bases; bases with no gene match: 5. Per the germline V gene, CDR1 is SGHDT and CDR2 is YYEEEE. This CDR3 region has 14 residues. These data come from a study of shared clonotypes between healthy human individuals. Broader study findings: Sample collection involved blood only; tissue repertoires are likely different.

The repertoire was sequenced with immunoSEQ multiplex PCR; TCRdb's copy has only in-frame clones and lacks some. In the table there are roughly 2 million clones, 85% to 95% of which are singletons. The TCR originated in a young man in good health. The material sequenced was naive CD4+ T cells sorted from blood. Subset noted: CD45RA+ positively selected. The chain recombines TRBV5-6 with TRBJ2-7; 8 bases fit TRBD2. The CDR3 DNA is TGTGCCAGCAGCCGACCGGGACTAGCCTACGAGCAGTACTTC. Encoded protein: CASSRPGLAYEQYF.